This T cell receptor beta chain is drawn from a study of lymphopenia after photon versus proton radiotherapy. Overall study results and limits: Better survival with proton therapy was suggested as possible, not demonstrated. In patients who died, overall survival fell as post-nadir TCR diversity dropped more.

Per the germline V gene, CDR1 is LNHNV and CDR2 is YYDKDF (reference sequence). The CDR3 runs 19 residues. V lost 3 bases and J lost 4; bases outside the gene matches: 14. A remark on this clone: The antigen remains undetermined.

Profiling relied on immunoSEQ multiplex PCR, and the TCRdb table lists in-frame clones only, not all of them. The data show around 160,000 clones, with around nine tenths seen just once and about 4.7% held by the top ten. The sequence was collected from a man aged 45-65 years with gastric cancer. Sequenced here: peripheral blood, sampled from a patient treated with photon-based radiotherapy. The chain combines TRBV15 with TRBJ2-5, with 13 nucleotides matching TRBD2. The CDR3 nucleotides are TGTGCCACCAGCAGTTCCCTCCGGACTAGCGGGAGTAATGGAGAGACCCAGTACTTC. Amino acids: CATSSSLRTSGSNGETQYF.